This T cell receptor beta chain was observed in a study of Ad26.COV2.S vaccination and SARS-CoV-2 variants. Study-level background: Donor was one of the participants in the Ad26.COV2.S arm of the COV1001 trial.

The CDR3 is made up of 15 amino acids. The V gene's germline CDR1 is KGHSH and CDR2 LQKENI. V lost 3 bases, J lost 6 bases, and 7 bases stayed unmatched. This table comes from immunoSEQ multiplex PCR, and its TCRdb copy is limited to in-frame clones, with some not included. This sample has more than 250,000 clones, with 80% to 90% found just once. Treatment described: some 20 received Ad26.COV2.S at low or high dose, single or two shots; several received placebo; per-sample allocation not given. Samples were taken on day 63 after the first vaccine or placebo injection. In Boston, the donor was an adult between 18-55 years of age.

Sequencing used peripheral blood, obtained in a trial of Ad26.COV2.S vaccine versus placebo. The sequence was obtained from a person aged 18 to 59 who received the Ad26.COV2.S COVID-19 vaccine or a placebo. The rearrangement uses TRBV18 and TRBJ1-2, with TRBD1 matching over 10 bases. The chain's CDR3 is CASSPGQGLGDGYTF. As DNA, the CDR3 is TGTGCCAGCTCACCGGGACAGGGGTTAGGGGATGGCTACACCTTC.